This TCR beta chain is from a study of blood T cell repertoires in COVID-19. Study overall: Spain, Italy and the United States supplied samples that represented acute and convalescent COVID-19. PBMCs, B-cell-depleted T cells, or T cells were the source of the cDNA or gDNA that made up the material.

In the source study's methods: Reference gene primer amplification gave estimated nucleated cell counts. Generated by immunoSEQ multiplex PCR, the TCRdb table keeps only in-frame clones and is missing some. V and J calls and clone size are those listed in that table; D and trimming were worked out from the DNA. Of 180,000 or so clones detected, approximately 80% appear once; the ten largest clones hold around 7%. V was cut by 0 bases and J by 9 bases, with 9 bases left in between. The germline gives CDR1 LGHDT, CDR2 YNNKEL (reference sequence). This CDR3 has 13 residues. Followed over time, Seattle patients had been enrolled while infection was active.

The origin of this receptor is a woman aged 40 to 50 with COVID-19, enrolled during active disease. The chain recombines TRBV3-1 (or the pseudogene TRBV3-2) with TRBJ1-3; no reliable D call. Sequencing was carried out using peripheral blood. The CDR3 loop reads CASSQDLRSTIYF. Here the CDR3 DNA reads TGTGCCAGCAGCCAAGACTTAAGGAGCACCATATATTTT.